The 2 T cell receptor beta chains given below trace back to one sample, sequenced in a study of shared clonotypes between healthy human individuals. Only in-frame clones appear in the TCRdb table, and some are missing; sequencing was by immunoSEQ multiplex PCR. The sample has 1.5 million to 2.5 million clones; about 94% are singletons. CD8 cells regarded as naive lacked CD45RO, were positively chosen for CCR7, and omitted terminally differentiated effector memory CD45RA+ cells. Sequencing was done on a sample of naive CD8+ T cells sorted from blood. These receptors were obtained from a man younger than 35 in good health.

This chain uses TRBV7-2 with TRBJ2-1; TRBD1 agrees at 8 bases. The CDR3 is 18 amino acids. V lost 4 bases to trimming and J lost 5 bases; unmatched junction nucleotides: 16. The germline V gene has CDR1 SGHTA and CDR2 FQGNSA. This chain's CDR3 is CASSSTDPDRGKDNEQFF. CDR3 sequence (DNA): TGTGCCAGCAGCTCGACCGATCCCGACAGGGGAAAGGACAATGAGCAGTTCTTC.

Here the CDR3 DNA reads TGTGCCAGCCGAAATGGAGGGGGCTACGAGCAGTACTTC. Amino acids: CASRNGGGYEQYF. The chain links TRBV27 to TRBJ2-7; the D call may be TRBD1 or TRBD2 (6 bases each). The germline gives CDR1 MNHEY, CDR2 SMNVEV (reference sequence). V lost 8 bases to trimming and J lost 3 bases, with 14 bases between them. The CDR3 is 13 residues long.